This paragraph reports one T cell receptor (beta chain). Its antigen is undetermined. The protocol attached unique molecular identifiers to individual cDNA molecules. TCRdb re-called the 5' RACE reads through MiXCR, storing one row per CDR3 protein. The sample has 95,000 to 100,000 distinct CDR3 sequences; under 15% are singletons. This CDR3 is 15 amino acids long. Germline V gene data show CDR1 as SGHTA and CDR2 as FQGNSA. The ends were cut back, 3 bases at V and 1 base at J, with 11 bases in the middle. This entry belongs to a study of early T cells in non-severe SARS-CoV-2 infection. Looking at the study overall: Sequenced material consisted of bulk RNA (from unsorted whole blood), and chains were unpaired. Study findings and constraints: The VDJdb matching leaned toward anti-spike CD8 responses and overlooked private and CD4 specificities.

The rearrangement uses TRBV7-2 and TRBJ2-3; D may be TRBD2 (5 bases). Sequencing was performed on whole blood. This TCR was sampled from an adult who was a healthcare worker with PCR-confirmed SARS-CoV-2 infection or an uninfected control (not recorded which). CDR3 sequence: CASSFAGMGTDTQYF. The CDR3 DNA sequence: TGTGCCAGCAGCTTTGCCGGGATGGGCACAGATACGCAGTATTTT. Full variable domain (rest looked up from reference TRBV7-2 and TRBJ2-3): GAGVSQSPSNKVTEKGKDVELRCDPISGHTALYWYRQSLGQGLEFLIYFQGNSAPDKSGLPSDRFSAERTGGSVSTLTIQRTQQEDSAVYLCASSFAGMGTDTQYFGPGTRLTVL.